Listed here are 26 T cell receptor beta chains from one sample, sequenced in a study of T cell changes during pregnancy in multiple sclerosis. Libraries were prepared by immunoSEQ multiplex PCR; TCRdb keeps only in-frame clonotypes and omits some of them. The repertoire consists of 42,000 or so clones, with roughly nine tenths occurring once and the leading ten covering 0.75% to 1%. The sample here was CD4+ T cells from peripheral blood mononuclear cells, taken after pregnancy. The receptors were gathered from a female donor with multiple sclerosis, enrolled in a pregnancy study.

This clone was seen once. V usage is TRBV6-6 and J usage is TRBJ1-2, with D hard to call. Between the trimmed V and J ends, which lost 7 bases and 0 bases, there was a span of 9 bases. Germline V CDR1 and CDR2: MNHNY, SVGAGI (reference sequence). The length of the CDR3 is 13 residues. The CDR3 region has the DNA TGTGCCAGCACCGTACAATCTAACTATGGCTACACCTTC. Residues: CASTVQSNYGYTF.

The CDR3 nucleotides are TGCGCCAGCAGCTTGGAGCGGGGCGAGGTCAGCTACGAGCAGTACTTC. This sequence encodes CASSLERGEVSYEQYF. This chain connects TRBV5-1 to TRBJ2-7, with 7 bases matching TRBD2. The CDR3 runs 16 residues. Germline V gene lookup returns CDR1 SGHRS and CDR2 YFSETQ. Trimming removed 0 bases from V and 3 bases from J; junction bases left unmatched: 9. Filled out from reference TRBV5-1 and TRBJ2-7, the complete variable domain reads KAGVTQTPRYLIKTRGQQVTLSCSPISGHRSVSWYQQTPGQGLQFLFEYFSETQRNKGNFPGRFSGRQFSNSRSEMNVSTLELGDSALYLCASSLERGEVSYEQYFGPGTRLTVT.

The chain employs TRBV19 and TRBJ2-7; 10 positions match TRBD1. Germline V gene data show CDR1 as LNHDA and CDR2 as SQIVND (reference sequence). Germline trimming cut 7 bases from V and 4 bases from J; bases unmatched to any gene: 10. CDR3 length: 15 residues. DNA of the CDR3: TGTGCCAGTACCTCCGGCCGGGACAGGGGATACGAGCAGTACTTC. Amino acid sequence: CASTSGRDRGYEQYF.

J is TRBJ1-2 and V is TRBV5-4; 7 positions match TRBD1. The CDR3 is 15 amino acids. Trimming took 4 bases from V and 4 from J; bases not matched to a gene: 10. Germline V gives CDR1 SGHNT, CDR2 YYREEE (reference sequence). The CDR3 loop reads CASSTDRAGVYGYTF. The CDR3 DNA is TGTGCCAGCAGCACCGACAGGGCCGGGGTCTATGGCTACACCTTC.

This clone was observed a single time. The genes are TRBV5-1 and TRBJ1-6; D remains unclear. V was cut by 4 bases and J by 7 bases, with 18 bases left in between. Per germline, CDR1 SGHRS and CDR2 YFSETQ. This CDR3 is 16 amino acids long. The CDR3, as DNA: TGCGCCAGCAGCCCTCTAGGAGGGCCGCAAAATTCACCCCTCCACTTT. It encodes CASSPLGGPQNSPLHF.

The rearrangement links TRBV5-6 to TRBJ1-1; a weak D match, TRBD1 (5 bases). This CDR3 has 14 residues. The germline V and J ends were trimmed by 0 bases and 2 bases, with 8 bases remaining between them. The germline CDR1 and CDR2 sequences are SGHDT and YYEEEE. CDR3 amino acids: CASSLGGVNTEAFF. As DNA, the CDR3 is TGTGCCAGCAGCTTGGGGGGGGTAAACACTGAAGCTTTCTTT.

The chain uses TRBV19 and TRBJ2-6, with D perhaps TRBD1 (6 bases). This CDR3 region has 14 residues. CDR1 is LNHDA and CDR2 is SQIVND in the germline V gene (reference sequence). V was trimmed by 3 bases and J by 3 bases, leaving 6 bases between them. In DNA, the CDR3 is TGTGCCAGTAGTATCAGGGGTGGGGCCAACGTCCTGACTTTC. It specifies CASSIRGGANVLTF.

This clone was observed a single time. The V and J genes are TRBV18 and TRBJ2-1, with no clear D. V lost 2 bases, J lost 5 bases, and 13 bases lay in between. Looked up from germline, CDR1 is KGHSH and CDR2 is LQKENI. The CDR3 has 15 residues. The CDR3 DNA reads as TGTGCCAGCTCACCAAACGGGTTAGTAGACAATGAGCAGTTCTTC. It codes for CASSPNGLVDNEQFF.

This clone was seen only once. The chain uses TRBV6-4 and TRBJ1-5; weak D call: TRBD1 (6 bases). Germline CDR1 reads MRHNA; CDR2 reads SNTAGT. The length of the CDR3 is 15 residues. V dropped 3 bases and J dropped 1 base, with 10 bases sitting between them. The DNA for the CDR3 is TGTGCCAGCAGTGATGGGGGCGTGAGCAATCAGCCCCAGCATTTT. Protein: CASSDGGVSNQPQHF.

The rearrangement links TRBV4-3 to TRBJ2-1, with 8 nucleotides matching TRBD2. CDR3 length: 17 residues. Germline CDR1 and CDR2: LGHNA and YSLEER. V trimming: 4 bases; J trimming: 5 bases; junction bases outside the gene matches: 13. The CDR3 DNA follows: TGCGCCAGCAGCCGAACCTCACTAGCGGTAATCCACAATGAGCAGTTCTTC. Protein product: CASSRTSLAVIHNEQFF.

V is TRBV16 and J is TRBJ2-7, with 8 bases identical to TRBD1. Trimming removed 1 base from V and 0 bases from J; junction bases left unmatched: 2. Per the germline V gene, CDR1 is KGHSY and CDR2 is FQNENV. The CDR3 length is 15 residues. The CDR3 DNA reads as TGTGCCAGCAGCCAATGGACAGGGATCTCCTACGAGCAGTACTTC. This codes for CASSQWTGISYEQYF.

The rearrangement uses TRBV5-1 and TRBJ1-2; TRBD1 might be the D (6 bases). This CDR3 contains 15 residues. Trimming pared 4 bases from V and 3 bases from J, leaving 16 bases between. CDR1 is SGHRS and CDR2 is YFSETQ in the germline V gene. The CDR3, as DNA: TGCGCCAGCAGCCCCCGTCAGGGGTTCCACTATGGCTACACCTTC. Protein product: CASSPRQGFHYGYTF.

This sequence joins TRBV5-1 and TRBJ2-3; TRBD1 matches at 7 bases. The CDR3 is 14 amino acids. Germline V gene data show CDR1 as SGHRS and CDR2 as YFSETQ. Trimming took 4 bases from V and 6 from J; bases not matched to a gene: 8. The CDR3 here is CASSSDRVADTQYF. CDR3 coding DNA: TGCGCCAGCAGCAGCGACAGGGTTGCGGATACGCAGTATTTT.

The rearrangement joins TRBV10-3 to TRBJ1-5; TRBD1 matches at 8 bases. The V segment lost 3 bases and the J segment 4 bases; nucleotides outside the gene matches: 2. The CDR3 has 14 amino acids. Germline V lookup: CDR1 ENHRY, CDR2 SYGVKD. The CDR3 here is CAISDQGANQPQHF. CDR3 sequence (DNA): TGTGCCATCAGTGACCAGGGGGCGAATCAGCCCCAGCATTTT.

This clone has only a few counts. The V gene is TRBV29-1, the J gene TRBJ2-3; D remains unclear. Between the trimmed V and J ends, which lost 4 bases and 1 base, there was a span of 12 bases. This CDR3 spans 14 amino acids. Germline values: CDR1 SQVTM, CDR2 ANQGSEA. In DNA form, the CDR3 reads TGCAGCGTTGGTGGAACCGCGGGCACAGATACGCAGTATTTT. This codes for CSVGGTAGTDTQYF.

The chain has TRBV12-5 and TRBJ1-2; the D is unclear. V gave up 4 bases and J gave up 0 bases, with 9 bases separating them. CDR1 is LGHNT and CDR2 is FRNRAP in the germline V gene. The CDR3 totals 14 residues. The CDR3 DNA reads as TGTGCTAGTGGTTCTCGGGAGTCTAACTATGGCTACACCTTC. It yields the protein CASGSRESNYGYTF.

The rearrangement joins TRBV18 to TRBJ2-7; D gene uncertain. The CDR3 contains 15 residues. Trimming removed 3 bases at V and 3 bases at J, with 15 bases between. In germline, CDR1 is KGHSH, CDR2 LQKENI. For the CDR3, the DNA is TGTGCCAGCTCACCTCCCGGGTCCCCGGTCTACGAGCAGTACTTC. Translating it yields CASSPPGSPVYEQYF.

Only one count was recorded for this clone. The rearrangement joins TRBV4-1 to TRBJ1-1, with D maybe TRBD1 (6 bases). Germline assignment: CDR1 MGHRA and CDR2 YSYEKL. Trimming took off 4 bases at V and 4 bases at J, with 25 bases between the two ends. The CDR3 extends over 18 amino acids. This CDR3 reads CASSPGGVQGFGRTEAFF. CDR3 nucleotide sequence: TGCGCCAGCAGCCCCGGGGGGGTACAGGGATTTGGTCGCACTGAAGCTTTCTTT.

This clone showed up just a few times. The chain combines TRBV5-1 with TRBJ1-4, with 9 nucleotides matching TRBD1. The CDR3 covers 14 residues. CDR1 and CDR2 (germline): SGHRS, YFSETQ. With 4 bases clipped from V and 7 bases from J, the junction kept 5 bases outside the gene matches. The CDR3 sequence: CASSPGTGFEKLFF. In DNA form, the CDR3 reads TGCGCCAGCAGCCCCGGGACAGGGTTTGAAAAACTGTTTTTT.

This clone was seen only once. This chain joins TRBV7-9 and TRBJ1-4; tentative D call: TRBD1 (6 bases). Looked up from germline, CDR1 is SEHNR and CDR2 is FQNEAQ (reference sequence). The length of the CDR3 is 17 residues. The V end lost 5 bases, the J end lost 0 bases, and 16 bases lay between the germline ends. The CDR3, as DNA: TGTGCCAGCAGCCCCCGGGGGGGGCGTTCAACTAATGAAAAACTGTTTTTT. Translation gives CASSPRGGRSTNEKLFF.

The chain couples TRBV29-1 to TRBJ1-2; TRBD1 agrees at 7 bases. Trimming cost V 2 bases and J 1 base; bases outside gene matches: 4. The CDR3 covers 14 residues. Germline lookup yields CDR1 SQVTM and CDR2 ANQGSEA. Here the CDR3 reads CSVEKGADNYGYTF. CDR3 nucleotides: TGCAGCGTTGAAAAGGGGGCAGATAACTATGGCTACACCTTC.

The gene calls are TRBV4-1 and TRBJ1-1; 7 bases match TRBD1. This CDR3 comprises 16 residues. CDR1 is MGHRA, CDR2 YSYEKL, per germline. Trimming removed 4 bases from V and 0 bases from J; junction bases left unmatched: 8. The CDR3 sequence is CASSPWDRSMNTEAFF. The DNA of the CDR3 is TGCGCCAGCAGCCCCTGGGACAGATCCATGAACACTGAAGCTTTCTTT.

The CDR3 is CASSDGNRGTYEQYF. The CDR3 nucleotides are TGTGCCAGCAGTGATGGGAACAGGGGCACGTACGAGCAGTACTTC. The chain recombines TRBV25-1 with TRBJ2-7; 7 bases line up with TRBD1. CDR3 length: 15 residues. J gave up 4 bases and V 3 bases, and 9 bases lay outside the gene matches. In germline, CDR1 is MGHDK, CDR2 SYGVNS.

The V gene is TRBV7-3, the J gene TRBJ2-1; TRBD2 matches at 10 bases. The CDR3 totals 15 residues. Germline V gene data show CDR1 as SGHTA and CDR2 as FQGTGA. V trimming: 1 base; J trimming: 6 bases; junction bases outside the gene matches: 3. CDR3 sequence reads: CASSLRIAGGNEQFF. Here the CDR3 DNA reads TGTGCCAGCAGCTTAAGAATAGCGGGGGGCAATGAGCAGTTCTTC.

The rearrangement joins TRBV5-6 to TRBJ1-2, with 7 bases matching TRBD1. Germline V gives CDR1 SGHDT, CDR2 YYEEEE. Trimming took 0 bases from V and 8 from J; bases not matched to a gene: 1. The CDR3 covers 12 residues. The CDR3 nucleotides read TGTGCCAGCAGCTTGGAGGGGGCCGGCTACACCTTC. Encoded protein: CASSLEGAGYTF.

This clone occurred once. The chain couples TRBV2 to TRBJ2-5, with 9 bases that match TRBD1. This CDR3 is built from 13 residues. V shed 9 bases and J 4 bases; nucleotides not matched to a gene: 6. From germline, CDR1 is SNHLY and CDR2 FYNNEI. As DNA, the CDR3 is TGTGCCAGTGCGGGACAGGGATTAGAGACCCAGTACTTC. It yields the protein CASAGQGLETQYF.